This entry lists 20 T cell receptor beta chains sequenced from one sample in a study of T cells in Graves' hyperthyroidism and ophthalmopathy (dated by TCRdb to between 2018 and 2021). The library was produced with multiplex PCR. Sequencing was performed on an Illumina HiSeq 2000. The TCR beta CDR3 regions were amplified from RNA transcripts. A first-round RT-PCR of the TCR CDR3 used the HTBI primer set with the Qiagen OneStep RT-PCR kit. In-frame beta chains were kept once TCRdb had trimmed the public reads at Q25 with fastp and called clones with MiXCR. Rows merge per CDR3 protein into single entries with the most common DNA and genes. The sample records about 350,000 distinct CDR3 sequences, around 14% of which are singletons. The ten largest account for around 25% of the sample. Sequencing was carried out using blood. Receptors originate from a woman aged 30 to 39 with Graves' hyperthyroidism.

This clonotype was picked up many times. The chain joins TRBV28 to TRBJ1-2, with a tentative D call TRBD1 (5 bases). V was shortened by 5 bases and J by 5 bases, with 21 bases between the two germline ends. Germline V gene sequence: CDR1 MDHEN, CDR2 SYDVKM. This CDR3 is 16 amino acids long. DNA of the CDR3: TGTGCCAGCAGTCCCGGTGGGCAGGAGGGGTATTATGGCTACACCTTC. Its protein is CASSPGGQEGYYGYTF.

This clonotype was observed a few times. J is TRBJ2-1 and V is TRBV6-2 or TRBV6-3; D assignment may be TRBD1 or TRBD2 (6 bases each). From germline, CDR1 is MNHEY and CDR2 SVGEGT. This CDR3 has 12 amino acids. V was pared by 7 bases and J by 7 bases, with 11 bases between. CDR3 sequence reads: CASTQGGNEQFF. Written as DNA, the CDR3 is TGTGCCAGCACCCAAGGGGGGAATGAGCAGTTCTTC.

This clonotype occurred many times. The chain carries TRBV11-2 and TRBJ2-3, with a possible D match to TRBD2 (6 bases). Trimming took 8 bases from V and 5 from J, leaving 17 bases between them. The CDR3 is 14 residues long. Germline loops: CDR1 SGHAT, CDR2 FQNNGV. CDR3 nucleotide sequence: TGTGCCAGCGCCAAATCCCCGCGGGGAGATACGCAGTATTTT. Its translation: CASAKSPRGDTQYF. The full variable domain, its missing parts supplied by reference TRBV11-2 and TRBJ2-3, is EAGVAQSPRYKIIEKRQSVAFWCNPISGHATLYWYQQILGQGPKLLIQFQNNGVVDDSQLPKDRFSAERLKGVDSTLKIQPAKLEDSAVYLCASAKSPRGDTQYFGPGTRLTVL.

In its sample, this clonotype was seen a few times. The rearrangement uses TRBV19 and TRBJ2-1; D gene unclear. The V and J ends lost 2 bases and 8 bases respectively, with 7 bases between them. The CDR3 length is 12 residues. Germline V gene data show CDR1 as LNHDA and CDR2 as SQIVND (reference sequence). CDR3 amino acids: CASSIRSDEQFF. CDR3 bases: TGTGCCAGTAGTATAAGAAGCGATGAGCAGTTCTTC.

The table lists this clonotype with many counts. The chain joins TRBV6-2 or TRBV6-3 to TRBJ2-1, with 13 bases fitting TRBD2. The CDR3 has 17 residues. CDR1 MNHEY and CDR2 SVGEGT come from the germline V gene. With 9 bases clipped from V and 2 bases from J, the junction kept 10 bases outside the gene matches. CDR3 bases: TGTGCCAGGAAGGGACTAGCGGGAAACCGGGCCTACAATGAGCAGTTCTTC. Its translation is CARKGLAGNRAYNEQFF.

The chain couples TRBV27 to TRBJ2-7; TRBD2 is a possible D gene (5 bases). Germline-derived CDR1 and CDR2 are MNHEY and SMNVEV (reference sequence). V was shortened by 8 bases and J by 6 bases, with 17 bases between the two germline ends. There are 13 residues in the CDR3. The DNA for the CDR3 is TGTGCCAGCTCACCACGGGCGGGTTTCGAGCAGTACTTC. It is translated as CASSPRAGFEQYF.

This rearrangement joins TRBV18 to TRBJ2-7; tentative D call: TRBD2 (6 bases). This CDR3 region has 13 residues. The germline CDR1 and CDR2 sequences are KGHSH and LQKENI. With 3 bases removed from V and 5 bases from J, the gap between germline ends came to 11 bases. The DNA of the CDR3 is TGTGCCAGCTCACCCGCACTAGCAAACGAGCAGTACTTC. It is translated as CASSPALANEQYF.

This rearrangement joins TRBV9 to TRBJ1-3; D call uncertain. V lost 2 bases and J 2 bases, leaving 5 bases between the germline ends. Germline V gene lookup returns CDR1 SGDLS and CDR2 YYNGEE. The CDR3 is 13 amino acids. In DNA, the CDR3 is TGTGCCAGCAGCGTCGACCCTGGAAACACCATATATTTT. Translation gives CASSVDPGNTIYF.

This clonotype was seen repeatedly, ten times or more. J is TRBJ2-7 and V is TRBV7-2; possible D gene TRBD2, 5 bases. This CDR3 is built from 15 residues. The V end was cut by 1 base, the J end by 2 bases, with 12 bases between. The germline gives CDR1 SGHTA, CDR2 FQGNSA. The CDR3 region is CASSLGGAEPYEQYF. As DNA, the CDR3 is TGTGCCAGCAGCTTAGGAGGAGCGGAGCCCTACGAGCAGTACTTC.

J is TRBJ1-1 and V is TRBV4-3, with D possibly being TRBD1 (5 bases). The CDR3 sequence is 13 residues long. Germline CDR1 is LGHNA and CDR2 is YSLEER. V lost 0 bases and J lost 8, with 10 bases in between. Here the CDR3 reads CASSQDRGREAFF. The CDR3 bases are TGCGCCAGCAGCCAAGATCGGGGCAGGGAAGCTTTCTTT.

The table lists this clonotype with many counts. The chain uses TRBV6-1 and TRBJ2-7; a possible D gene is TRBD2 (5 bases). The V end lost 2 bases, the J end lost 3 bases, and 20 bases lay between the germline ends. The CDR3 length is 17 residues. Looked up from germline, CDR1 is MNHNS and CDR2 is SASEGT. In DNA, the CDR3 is TGTGCCAGCAGTGAAAAGTTTACAGTCCTAGGACTCTACGAGCAGTACTTC. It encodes CASSEKFTVLGLYEQYF.

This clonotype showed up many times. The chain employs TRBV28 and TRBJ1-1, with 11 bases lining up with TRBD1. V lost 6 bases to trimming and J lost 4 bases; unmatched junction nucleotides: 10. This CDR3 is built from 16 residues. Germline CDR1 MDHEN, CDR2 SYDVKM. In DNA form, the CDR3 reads TGTGCCAGCAGCATTCCGGGACAGGGGGAGGGCACTGAAGCTTTCTTT. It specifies CASSIPGQGEGTEAFF.

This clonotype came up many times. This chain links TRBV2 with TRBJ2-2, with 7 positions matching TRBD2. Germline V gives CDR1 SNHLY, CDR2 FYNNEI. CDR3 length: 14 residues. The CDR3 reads CPPRGRGVTGELFF. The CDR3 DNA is TGTCCCCCCCGCGGGAGAGGGGTCACCGGGGAGCTGTTTTTT.

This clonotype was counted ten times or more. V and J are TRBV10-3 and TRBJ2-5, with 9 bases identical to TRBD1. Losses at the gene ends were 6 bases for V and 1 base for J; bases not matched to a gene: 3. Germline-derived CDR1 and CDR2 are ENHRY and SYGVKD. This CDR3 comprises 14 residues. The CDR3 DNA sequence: TGTGCCATCAGGGGGACAGGGTCCCAAGAGACCCAGTACTTC. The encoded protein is CAIRGTGSQETQYF.

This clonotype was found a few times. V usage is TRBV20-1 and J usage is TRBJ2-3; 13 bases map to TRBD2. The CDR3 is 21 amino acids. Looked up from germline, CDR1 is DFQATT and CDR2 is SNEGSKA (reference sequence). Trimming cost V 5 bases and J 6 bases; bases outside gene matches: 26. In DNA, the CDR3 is TGCAGTGCTTACTTACTCCCCGGGACTAGCGGGACCCCGAAGAGTTCTGATACGCAGTATTTT. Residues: CSAYLLPGTSGTPKSSDTQYF.

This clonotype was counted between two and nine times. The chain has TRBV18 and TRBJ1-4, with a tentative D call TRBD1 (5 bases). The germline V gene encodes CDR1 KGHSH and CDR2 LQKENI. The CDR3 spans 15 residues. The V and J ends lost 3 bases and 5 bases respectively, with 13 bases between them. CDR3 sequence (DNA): TGTGCCAGCTCACCTTCCCAGGGCCCGAATGAAAAACTGTTTTTT. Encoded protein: CASSPSQGPNEKLFF. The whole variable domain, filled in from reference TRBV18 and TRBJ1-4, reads NAGVMQNPRHLVRRRGQEARLRCSPMKGHSHVYWYRQLPEEGLKFMVYLQKENIIDESGMPKERFSAEFPKEGPSILRIQQVVRGDSAAYFCASSPSQGPNEKLFFGSGTQLSVL.

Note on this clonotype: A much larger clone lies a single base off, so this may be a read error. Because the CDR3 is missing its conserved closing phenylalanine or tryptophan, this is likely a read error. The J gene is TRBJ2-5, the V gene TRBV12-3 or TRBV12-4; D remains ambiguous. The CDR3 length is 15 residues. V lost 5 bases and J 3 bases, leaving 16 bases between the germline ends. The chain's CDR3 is CASSTTSRLKETQYL. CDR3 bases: TGTGCCAGCAGTACGACATCGCGGCTTAAAGAGACCCAGTACCTC.

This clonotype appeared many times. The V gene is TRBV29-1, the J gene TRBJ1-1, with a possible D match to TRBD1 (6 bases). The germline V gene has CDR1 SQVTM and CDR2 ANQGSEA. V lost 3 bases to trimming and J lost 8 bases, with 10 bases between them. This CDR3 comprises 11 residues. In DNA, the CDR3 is TGCAGCGTTGAGGGGGCCCGAGAAGCTTTCTTT. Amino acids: CSVEGAREAFF.

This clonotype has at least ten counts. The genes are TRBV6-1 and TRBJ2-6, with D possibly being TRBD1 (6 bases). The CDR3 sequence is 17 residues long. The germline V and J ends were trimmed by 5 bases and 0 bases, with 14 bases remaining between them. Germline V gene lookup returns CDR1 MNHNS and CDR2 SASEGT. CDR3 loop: CASSYYGGNSGANVLTF. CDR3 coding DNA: TGTGCCAGCAGTTATTATGGGGGCAACTCTGGGGCCAACGTCCTGACTTTC.

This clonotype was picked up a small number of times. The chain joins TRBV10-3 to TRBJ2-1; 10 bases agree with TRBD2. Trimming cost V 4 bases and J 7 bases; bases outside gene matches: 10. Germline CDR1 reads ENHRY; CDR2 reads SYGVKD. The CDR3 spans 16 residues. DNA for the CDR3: TGTGCCATCAGTGTGGTCTCGGCTAGCGGGAGAAATGAGCAGTTCTTC. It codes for CAISVVSASGRNEQFF.